This TCR beta chain emerged from a study of blood T cell repertoires in COVID-19. Study-wide context: Samples representing acute and convalescent COVID-19 were sourced from the United States, Italy and Spain. T cells, B-cell-depleted T cells, or PBMCs supplied cDNA or gDNA.

Losses at the gene ends were 3 bases for V and 5 bases for J; bases not matched to a gene: 3. The CDR3 loop spans 14 amino acids. The germline CDR1 and CDR2 sequences are SGDLS and YYNGEE. In Seattle, patients joined the study during active infection and were tracked longitudinally. Original analysis: Estimates of nucleated cell counts were drawn from the amplification of reference gene primers. The repertoire was sequenced with immunoSEQ multiplex PCR; TCRdb's copy has only in-frame clones and lacks some. The V and J calls and clone size are taken from that table; D and trimming were inferred from the DNA. The sample has 350,000 or so clones; about 92% are singletons.

The receptor was derived from a woman aged 60-70 years with COVID-19, enrolled during active disease. Sequencing used peripheral blood. The chain uses TRBV9 and TRBJ1-1; TRBD1 matches 11 bases. The DNA of the CDR3 is TGTGCCAGCAGCGAGGGGACAGGGGGAACTGAAGCTTTCTTT. This translates into CASSEGTGGTEAFF.